The rows below give T cell receptor beta chains drawn from one sample of a study of shared clonotypes between healthy human individuals. Method: immunoSEQ multiplex PCR; TCRdb's copy keeps in-frame clones and lacks some. The profile shows about 470,000 clones, roughly 80% of them singletons. Sequenced: PBMCs. The receptors come from a woman in her thirties or forties in good health. Some clones in this sample may be carry-over from other donors' samples. Each CDR3 is given with its conserved first and last residue. A D gene is named only where the DNA matches it firmly. A clone size is listed for some rows: how often the clone was seen (once, few, many), or a class if it is expanded.

.	TRBV7-9	.	TRBJ2-7	15	CASSSPRMGSYEQYF	TGTGCCAGCAGCTCCCCCCGGATGGGTTCCTACGAGCAGTACTTC
.	TRBV5-1	.	TRBJ2-1	15	CASSLGAGQHNEQFF	TGCGCCAGCAGCTTGGGGGCGGGACAGCACAATGAGCAGTTCTTC
TRBD2	TRBV7-2	.	TRBJ2-1	16	CASSLDRAGVYNEQFF	TGTGCCAGCAGCTTAGATCGGGCGGGAGTATACAATGAGCAGTTCTTC
.	TRBV19	.	TRBJ2-7	13	CASSTQGGYEQYF	TGTGCCAGTAGTACTCAGGGTGGCTACGAGCAGTACTTC
TRBD2	TRBV7-9	.	TRBJ2-7	16	CASSLTPGLAGDEQYF	TGTGCCAGCAGCTTAACACCGGGACTAGCGGGAGACGAGCAGTACTTC
.	TRBV5-4	.	TRBJ1-1	16	CASSLSFLTFNTEAFF	TGTGCCAGCAGCCTGAGTTTTCTCACATTCAACACCGAAGCTTTCTTT
.	TRBV19	.	TRBJ2-2	14	CASRIPGDLGELFF	TGTGCCAGTAGGATCCCAGGGGACCTCGGGGAGCTGTTTTTT
TRBD2	TRBV28	.	TRBJ2-2	15	CASRLAGVQTGELFF	TGTGCCAGCAGACTAGCGGGAGTGCAAACCGGGGAGCTGTTTTTT
.	TRBV7-8	.	TRBJ2-7	14	CASSLNRQAYEQYF	TGTGCCAGCAGCTTAAACAGGCAAGCCTACGAGCAGTACTTC
TRBD2	TRBV4-1	.	TRBJ2-2	17	CASSQDPRLAVSGELFF	TGCGCCAGCAGCCAGGACCCTCGACTAGCAGTTTCCGGGGAGCTGTTTTTT
.	TRBV19	many	TRBJ1-1	15	CASSFSGHPNTEAFF	TGTGCCAGTAGTTTCTCGGGACATCCGAACACTGAAGCTTTCTTT
TRBD1	TRBV19	.	TRBJ2-7	14	CASTAGQGQYEQYF	TGTGCCAGTACCGCCGGACAGGGTCAGTACGAGCAGTACTTC
.	TRBV28	.	TRBJ2-5	13	CASSLAPTGTQYF	TGTGCCAGCAGTTTAGCCCCGACGGGGACCCAGTACTTC
.	TRBV2	.	TRBJ2-2	13	CASSVEGIGELFF	TGTGCCAGCAGTGTCGAAGGGATCGGGGAGCTGTTTTTT
TRBD1	TRBV27	once	TRBJ2-7	14	CASSSGQGMVEQYF	TGTGCCAGCAGTTCGGGACAGGGAATGGTCGAGCAGTACTTC
.	TRBV28	.	TRBJ1-1	16	CASSLFGTPRDTEAFF	TGTGCCAGCAGTTTATTCGGGACCCCCCGGGACACTGAAGCTTTCTTT
.	TRBV7-2	.	TRBJ2-5	14	CASSLDPGQETQYF	TGTGCCAGCAGCTTAGATCCAGGACAAGAGACCCAGTACTTC
.	TRBV6-5	few	TRBJ2-7	14	CASSPPGQAYEQYF	TGTGCCAGCAGTCCCCCGGGACAAGCCTACGAGCAGTACTTC
.	TRBV5-1	.	TRBJ2-1	16	CASSLVPGSSYNEQFF	TGCGCCAGCAGCTTGGTGCCAGGGAGCTCCTACAATGAGCAGTTCTTC
.	TRBV7-2	.	TRBJ2-4	16	CASSLMATLAKNIQYF	TGTGCCAGCAGCTTGATGGCCACGCTTGCCAAAAACATTCAGTACTTC
.	TRBV9	.	TRBJ2-3	13	CASRDHSTDTQYF	TGTGCCAGCAGAGATCATAGCACAGATACGCAGTATTTT
TRBD1	TRBV19	.	TRBJ2-2	17	CASSRITGTGYDGELFF	TGTGCCAGTAGTAGGATAACCGGGACAGGGTATGACGGGGAGCTGTTTTTT
TRBD1	TRBV2	.	TRBJ1-2	14	CASSEEIRDSGYTF	TGTGCCAGCAGTGAAGAGATCCGGGACAGTGGCTACACCTTC
.	TRBV29-1	.	TRBJ1-2	13	CSVVSGQSYGYTF	TGCAGCGTTGTGTCAGGGCAAAGCTATGGCTACACCTTC
.	TRBV19	.	TRBJ2-7	12	CASSMGSREQYF	TGTGCCAGTAGTATGGGGTCGCGCGAGCAGTACTTC
.	TRBV29-1	.	TRBJ1-1	15	CSASPGWAMNTEAFF	TGCAGCGCCTCCCCGGGTTGGGCGATGAACACTGAAGCTTTCTTT
.	TRBV18	.	TRBJ1-3	14	CASSPANSGNTIYF	TGTGCCAGCTCACCAGCCAACTCTGGAAACACCATATATTTT
.	TRBV7-8	.	TRBJ2-2	15	CASSSRGSKAGELFF	TGTGCCAGCAGCTCCCGAGGAAGTAAGGCCGGGGAGCTGTTTTTT
.	TRBV11-2	.	TRBJ1-1	14	CASSLADQNTEAFF	TGTGCCAGCAGCTTAGCTGACCAGAACACTGAAGCTTTCTTT
.	TRBV28	once	TRBJ2-7	14	CASSLIETSYEQYF	TGTGCCAGCAGTTTAATAGAGACCTCCTACGAGCAGTACTTC
TRBD2	TRBV5-1	.	TRBJ2-1	16	CASSPLTSANYNEQFF	TGCGCCAGCAGCCCGCTGACTAGCGCTAACTACAATGAGCAGTTCTTC
TRBD2	TRBV4-2	.	TRBJ2-2	15	CATGVAGGNTGELFF	TGTGCCACGGGGGTAGCGGGAGGCAACACCGGGGAGCTGTTTTTT
.	TRBV6-5	.	TRBJ2-7	14	CASTWTEGADEQYF	TGTGCCAGCACCTGGACCGAGGGTGCTGACGAGCAGTACTTC